This T cell receptor beta chain appears in the sequencing data of a study of T cells after posttransplantation cyclophosphamide. Cyclophosphamide on days +3 and +4 followed busulfan-fludarabine conditioning and a marrow graft. As concerns this clone: Its antigen is still unknown.

The CDR3 runs 13 residues. With 10 bases clipped from V and 2 bases from J, the junction kept 5 bases outside the gene matches. Germline V gene data show CDR1 as ENHRY and CDR2 as SYGVKD. Using immunoSEQ multiplex PCR, the repertoire was profiled, and TCRdb retains in-frame clones only, with some absent. Among 15,000 to 20,000 clones listed, 92% were seen once. Notes on the study in general: Later post-transplant blood repertoires were often dominated by donor CD8+ memory clones. Skin or GI-infiltrating T cells shared few TRB sequences with blood. Recipient CMV seropositivity and CMV reactivation strongly tracked TRB clonality.

The sample was CD4+ T cells sorted from blood, taken after allogeneic stem cell transplant with posttransplant cyclophosphamide. The V call is TRBV10-3, the J call TRBJ2-3, with 8 bases lining up with TRBD1. The sequence was obtained from a male patient aged 55 to 69 who received an allogeneic stem cell transplant from a related donor and was CMV-positive. Some T cells may have originated in the graft donor. The CDR3 is CATGQGATDTQYF. The CDR3 coding sequence is TGTGCCACCGGACAGGGTGCCACAGATACGCAGTATTTT.